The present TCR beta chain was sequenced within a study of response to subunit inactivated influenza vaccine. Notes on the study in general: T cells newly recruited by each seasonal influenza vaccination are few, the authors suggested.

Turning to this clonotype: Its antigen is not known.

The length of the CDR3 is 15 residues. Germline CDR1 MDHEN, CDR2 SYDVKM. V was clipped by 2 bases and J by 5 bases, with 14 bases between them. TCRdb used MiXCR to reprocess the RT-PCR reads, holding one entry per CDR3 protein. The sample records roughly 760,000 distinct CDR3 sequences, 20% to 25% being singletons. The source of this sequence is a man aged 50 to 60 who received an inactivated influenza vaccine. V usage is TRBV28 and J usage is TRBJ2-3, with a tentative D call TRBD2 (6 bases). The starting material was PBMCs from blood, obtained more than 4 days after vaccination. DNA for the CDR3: TGTGCCAGCAGTTTACGGCGGGGCTGGGGAGATACGCAGTATTTT. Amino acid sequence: CASSLRRGWGDTQYF.